This passage covers 20 T cell receptor beta chains from one sample sequenced in a study of tumor-infiltrating lymphocytes in localized non-small cell lung cancer. Generated by immunoSEQ multiplex PCR, the TCRdb table keeps only in-frame clones and is missing some. The table lists roughly 20,000 clones, 70% to 80% of them singletons. The specimen sequenced was lung tumor tissue. These receptors came from a human donor with non-small cell lung cancer.

The chain employs TRBV30 and TRBJ1-5, with TRBD1 matching 7 bases. Losses at the gene ends were 2 bases for V and 6 bases for J; bases not matched to a gene: 4. Per the germline V gene, CDR1 is GTSNPN and CDR2 is SVGIG (reference sequence). This CDR3 is 13 amino acids long. The CDR3 DNA is TGTGCCTGGAGTCGGCAGGGGGTTCAGCCCCAGCATTTT. It encodes CAWSRQGVQPQHF.

This rearrangement joins TRBV14 to TRBJ2-3, with D possibly TRBD1 on 5 matching bases. Trimming stripped 4 bases from V and 6 bases from J, with 17 bases between. The CDR3 runs to 15 residues. In germline, CDR1 is SGHDN, CDR2 FVKESK. CDR3 in amino acids: CASSRSQVPADTQYF. The CDR3 DNA reads as TGTGCCAGCAGCCGGTCACAGGTCCCAGCGGATACGCAGTATTTT.

DNA for the CDR3: TGTGCCAGCAGCGGCCCGGGACGGTCTTACGAGCAGTACTTC. Translated, it gives CASSGPGRSYEQYF. V and J are TRBV5-4 and TRBJ2-7; D might be TRBD1 or TRBD2, each matching 5 bases. Trimming removed 4 bases from V and 4 bases from J, with 15 bases in between. Germline CDR1 is SGHNT and CDR2 is YYREEE (reference sequence). This CDR3 has 14 residues.

The chain is built from TRBV7-8 and TRBJ2-3; D is uncertain. The V gene's germline CDR1 is SGHVS and CDR2 FQNEAQ. This CDR3 has 16 residues. V was cut by 1 base and J by 0 bases, with 11 bases left in between. CDR3 in amino acids: CASSLGNSRSTDTQYF. CDR3 DNA: TGTGCCAGCAGCTTAGGGAATAGCAGAAGCACAGATACGCAGTATTTT.

This clone was seen a single time. The rearrangement links TRBV7-2 to TRBJ2-5, with no clear D. V was clipped by 3 bases and J by 4 bases, with 9 bases between them. The CDR3 consists of 13 residues. Germline V gene lookup returns CDR1 SGHTA and CDR2 FQGNSA. The CDR3 here is CASSFYTPETQYF. DNA for the CDR3: TGTGCCAGCAGCTTTTACACGCCAGAGACCCAGTACTTC.

The chain couples TRBV18 to TRBJ2-5; possible D gene TRBD2, 5 bases. Germline V gene lookup returns CDR1 KGHSH and CDR2 LQKENI. The CDR3 totals 16 residues. V was trimmed by 2 bases and J by 2 bases, leaving 15 bases between them. DNA for the CDR3: TGTGCCAGCTCACCAAACCGAGGAGGTTCGCAAGAGACCCAGTACTTC. This encodes CASSPNRGGSQETQYF.

The CDR3 here is CASSLSGTSGKYGEQFF. DNA of the CDR3: TGTGCCAGCAGCCTCTCCGGGACTAGCGGGAAATACGGTGAGCAGTTCTTC. This rearrangement joins TRBV5-6 to TRBJ2-1; 13 bases fit TRBD2. The junction had 13 bases not matched to a gene; V was cut back by 4 bases and J by 9 bases. The CDR3 totals 17 residues. In germline, CDR1 is SGHDT, CDR2 YYEEEE. The full variable domain, completed using reference TRBV5-6 and TRBJ2-1, is DAGVTQSPTHLIKTRGQQVTLRCSPKSGHDTVSWYQQALGQGPQFIFQYYEEEERQRGNFPDRFSGHQFPNYSSELNVNALLLGDSALYLCASSLSGTSGKYGEQFFGPGTRLTVL.

This clone was seen a handful of times. This CDR3 reads CASSDRSGTQYF. The CDR3 DNA sequence: TGTGCCAGCAGTGACAGGAGTGGGACCCAGTACTTC. The J gene is TRBJ2-5, the V gene TRBV2, with D unresolved. V gave up 3 bases and J gave up 7 bases, with 9 bases separating them. The CDR3 runs 12 residues. From germline, CDR1 is SNHLY and CDR2 FYNNEI.

The rearrangement uses TRBV6-5 and TRBJ2-3; 7 positions agree with TRBD2. V shed 11 bases and J 4 bases; nucleotides not matched to a gene: 9. From germline, CDR1 is MNHEY and CDR2 SVGAGI. The CDR3 spans 13 residues. CDR3 DNA: TGTGCCGCCTCGGGGGGAGAGGCAGATACGCAGTATTTT. It is translated as CAASGGEADTQYF.

J is TRBJ2-3 and V is TRBV9; perhaps TRBD2 as D (6 bases). Germline CDR1 SGDLS, CDR2 YYNGEE. CDR3 length: 16 amino acids. Trimming removed 1 base from V and 2 bases from J, with 14 bases in between. The CDR3 DNA sequence: TGTGCCAGCAGCGTAACCGCGGGACTCCACACAGATACGCAGTATTTT. The encoded protein is CASSVTAGLHTDTQYF. The whole variable domain, remainder taken from reference TRBV9 and TRBJ2-3, is DSGVTQTPKHLITATGQRVTLRCSPRSGDLSVYWYQQSLDQGLQFLIQYYNGEERAKGNILERFSAQQFPDLHSELNLSSLELGDSALYFCASSVTAGLHTDTQYFGPGTRLTVL.

Only one count was recorded for this clone. The CDR3 DNA follows: TGTGCCAGCAGTTACGCCAGGGGGATGGCAGATACGCAGTATTTT. It encodes CASSYARGMADTQYF. The chain is built from TRBV6-6 and TRBJ2-3; TRBD1 aligns across 7 bases. CDR3 length: 15 amino acids. Germline V lookup: CDR1 MNHNY, CDR2 SVGAGI (reference sequence). Trimming took 2 bases from V and 4 from J; bases not matched to a gene: 6.

This clone was found once. The V call is TRBV7-9, the J call TRBJ2-1, with D possibly matching TRBD1 (6 bases). The V end lost 3 bases, the J end lost 4 bases, and 13 bases lay between the germline ends. Germline V gene lookup returns CDR1 SEHNR and CDR2 FQNEAQ (reference sequence). This CDR3 contains 15 residues. In DNA form, the CDR3 reads TGTGCCAGCAGCTTGGGGGCAGCCGAGTACAATGAGCAGTTCTTC. It translates to CASSLGAAEYNEQFF.

The rearrangement joins TRBV7-9 to TRBJ1-1; no definite D call. The CDR3 extends over 12 amino acids. CDR1 and CDR2 from the germline V gene are SEHNR and FQNEAQ (reference sequence). V was pared by 3 bases and J by 5 bases, with 7 bases between. CDR3 sequence: CASSFSGTEAFF. The CDR3 nucleotides are TGTGCCAGCAGCTTCTCGGGGACTGAAGCTTTCTTT.

This rearrangement joins TRBV2 to TRBJ2-7; D perhaps matches TRBD1 (6 bases). Trimming removed 0 bases at V and 3 bases at J, with 12 bases between. The CDR3 loop spans 15 amino acids. The germline CDR1 and CDR2 sequences are SNHLY and FYNNEI. This CDR3 is CASSEAPGVIYEQYF. The CDR3 DNA follows: TGTGCCAGCAGTGAAGCGCCAGGGGTGATCTACGAGCAGTACTTC.

V is TRBV5-5 and J is TRBJ2-1; unclear D gene. CDR1 and CDR2 (germline): SGHKS, YYEKEE (reference sequence). The germline V and J ends were trimmed by 6 bases and 4 bases, with 11 bases remaining between them. The CDR3 covers 13 residues. Here the CDR3 DNA reads TGTGCCAGCACCCGTCAGGAATACAATGAGCAGTTCTTC. It specifies CASTRQEYNEQFF. The complete variable domain, with remaining parts taken from reference TRBV5-5 and TRBJ2-1, reads DAGVTQSPTHLIKTRGQQVTLRCSPISGHKSVSWYQQVLGQGPQFIFQYYEKEERGRGNFPDRFSARQFPNYSSELNVNALLLGDSALYLCASTRQEYNEQFFGPGTRLTVL.

This rearrangement joins TRBV7-3 to TRBJ2-2; D may be TRBD2 (5 bases). Germline lookup yields CDR1 SGHTA and CDR2 FQGTGA. CDR3 length equals 14 residues. V was cut by 3 bases and J by 3 bases, with 8 bases left in between. The CDR3 DNA reads TGTGCCAGCAGCTTGGGAGCAGACACCGGGGAGCTGTTTTTT. Translating gives CASSLGADTGELFF.

This chain links TRBV5-1 with TRBJ1-2, with 9 bases that match TRBD1. V was pared by 4 bases and J by 3 bases, with 7 bases of the junction left unmatched. Per germline, CDR1 SGHRS and CDR2 YFSETQ. CDR3 length equals 15 residues. In nucleotides, the CDR3 is TGCGCCAGCAGCGTACAACAGGGGGCGGACTATGGCTACACCTTC. Its translation: CASSVQQGADYGYTF.

The chain employs TRBV6-6 and TRBJ1-1; possibly TRBD1 for D (5 bases). The V gene's germline CDR1 is MNHNY and CDR2 SVGAGI (reference sequence). V was trimmed by 4 bases and J by 5 bases, leaving 8 bases between them. CDR3 size: 12 residues. The CDR3 DNA reads as TGTGCCAGCAGTTCCAGGGTTACTGAAGCTTTCTTT. Residues: CASSSRVTEAFF.

The chain couples TRBV30 to TRBJ2-3; D is undetermined. The CDR3 length is 12 residues. From germline, CDR1 is GTSNPN and CDR2 SVGIG (reference sequence). Trimming stripped 2 bases from V and 3 bases from J, with 6 bases between. In nucleotides, the CDR3 is TGTGCCTGGAGTTTCGGGACAGATACGCAGTATTTT. Its translation: CAWSFGTDTQYF.

The chain has TRBV6-5 and TRBJ2-1; 7 bases map to TRBD1. The V and J ends lost 10 bases and 0 bases, in that order; junction bases with no gene match: 9. CDR1 is MNHEY and CDR2 is SVGAGI in the germline V gene. The CDR3 length is 15 residues. The DNA of the CDR3 is TGTGCCACCAAGGGGGCGACCAGCTCCTACAATGAGCAGTTCTTC. Translating it yields CATKGATSSYNEQFF.